Following are 24 T cell receptor beta chains from one sample sequenced in a study of prognosis after radiotherapy for stage I lung cancer. The genomic DNA TCR beta CDR3 region underwent two rounds of multiplex PCR. Initially, in first-round PCR, primers specific to each TRBV and TRBJ gene were used. Via MiXCR, TCRdb re-called the multiplex PCR reads, giving one row per CDR3 protein. The top ten hold more than 6.5% of the sample, which has about 59,000 distinct CDR3 sequences, about 25% seen once. The material sequenced was PBMCs, taken before or after stereotactic body radiation therapy (not recorded which). The receptor source for this set is a donor over 45 with non-small cell lung cancer.

This clonotype has a count of ten or more. The chain has TRBV5-1 and TRBJ1-6; TRBD1 matches at 8 bases. With V trimmed by 4 bases and J by 8 bases, 8 bases remained unmatched. CDR1 is SGHRS and CDR2 is YFSETQ in the germline V gene. CDR3 length equals 15 residues. The DNA of the CDR3 is TGCGCCAGCAGCCATGGACAGGGATTGGATTCACCCCTCCACTTT. Its translation: CASSHGQGLDSPLHF.

This sequence joins TRBV7-2 and TRBJ2-6; TRBD2 aligns across 9 bases. The length of the CDR3 is 20 residues. J was trimmed by 0 bases and V by 5 bases; bases with no gene match: 14. In germline, CDR1 is SGHTA, CDR2 FQGNSA. Written as DNA, the CDR3 is TGTGCCAGCAGCCGTCGTGGGTTAGCGGGGGCAAGCTCTGGGGCCAACGTCCTGACTTTC. Amino acids: CASSRRGLAGASSGANVLTF.

This clonotype was counted a single time. A clone one base away is much larger, so this may be a read error. The chain joins TRBV6-8 to TRBJ1-1; possible D gene TRBD1, 6 bases. This CDR3 is 14 amino acids long. The germline gives CDR1 MNHGY, CDR2 SAAAGT. With 0 bases removed from V and 11 bases from J, the gap between germline ends came to 16 bases. CDR3 sequence: CASSYSSDRRRAFF. CDR3 in DNA: TGTGCCAGCAGTTACTCGAGCGACAGGAGGAGGGCTTTCTTT.

This clonotype was observed at least ten times. J is TRBJ1-4 and V is TRBV4-1, with a tentative D call TRBD1 (6 bases). The V end lost 3 bases, the J end lost 5 bases, and 13 bases lay between the germline ends. The germline V gene encodes CDR1 MGHRA and CDR2 YSYEKL. The CDR3 loop spans 15 amino acids. The CDR3 is CASSHRGTLNEKLFF. Here the CDR3 DNA reads TGCGCCAGCAGCCACCGCGGGACACTGAATGAAAAACTGTTTTTT.

In its sample, this clonotype was seen once. Germline and junction disagree at one end, which may indicate a read error. The rearrangement uses TRBV2 and TRBJ2-1, with 11 bases identical to TRBD2. Germline CDR1 SNHLY, CDR2 FYNNEI. The CDR3 totals 15 residues. The CDR3 DNA reads as TGTGCCAGAAGCCCTAGCGGGGGGTCCTACAATGAGAAGTTCTTC. Protein: CARSPSGGSYNEKFF.

This clonotype has a count of ten or more. This chain joins TRBV11-2 and TRBJ1-4; D ambiguous. This CDR3 has 13 residues. Germline CDR1 SGHAT, CDR2 FQNNGV. Trimming left V 2 bases short and J 8 bases short, with 9 bases between. The CDR3 here is CASSLPGVEKLFF. The DNA of the CDR3 is TGTGCCAGCAGCTTACCCGGCGTCGAAAAACTGTTTTTT.

The chain employs TRBV11-3 and TRBJ2-3, with D possibly matching TRBD2 (6 bases). Germline CDR1 reads SGHNT; CDR2 reads YENEEA. The CDR3 is made up of 15 amino acids. V lost 5 bases and J lost 0, with 12 bases in between. The CDR3 protein is CASSLTGLSTDTQYF. The CDR3 DNA reads as TGTGCCAGCAGCCTCACGGGACTCAGCACAGATACGCAGTATTTT.

This clonotype occurred many times. The J gene is TRBJ1-2, the V gene TRBV30; weak D call: TRBD1 (6 bases). Trimming removed 7 bases from V and 3 bases from J, with 9 bases in between. From germline, CDR1 is GTSNPN and CDR2 SVGIG (reference sequence). The CDR3 consists of 11 residues. DNA of the CDR3: TGTGCCTACAACAGGGACTATGGCTACACCTTC. It codes for CAYNRDYGYTF.

This clonotype was seen repeatedly, ten times or more. The rearrangement uses TRBV6-2 or TRBV6-3 and TRBJ1-2; 9 bases align to TRBD1. V was clipped by 2 bases and J by 8 bases; unmatched bases: 6. The CDR3 contains 14 residues. CDR1 and CDR2 (germline): MNHEY, SVGEGT. This chain's CDR3 is CASSYTGTGSGYTF. The CDR3 DNA is TGTGCCAGCAGTTACACCGGGACAGGGAGCGGCTACACCTTC.

This clonotype was observed many times. This chain uses TRBV20-1 with TRBJ2-5; TRBD2 aligns across 9 bases. The V gene's germline CDR1 is DFQATT and CDR2 SNEGSKA (reference sequence). J was trimmed by 1 base and V by 1 base; bases with no gene match: 7. The CDR3 has 16 amino acids. The CDR3 DNA reads TGCAGTGCTAGAGGTCGACTAGCGGAACTCCAAGAGACCCAGTACTTC. It specifies CSARGRLAELQETQYF.

This clonotype has at least ten counts. The CDR3 region is CASSVRERDIQYF. DNA for the CDR3: TGTGCCAGCAGTGTTAGGGAGAGGGACATTCAGTACTTC. The J gene is TRBJ2-4, the V gene TRBV6-2 or TRBV6-3; D might be TRBD2 (5 bases). CDR1 is MNHEY, CDR2 SVGEGT, per germline. With 5 bases removed from V and 8 bases from J, the gap between germline ends came to 13 bases. The CDR3 runs 13 residues.

This clonotype was seen ten or more times. A junction boundary mismatches the germline segment, possibly from a read error. The chain is built from TRBV7-7 and TRBJ2-2, with D possibly being TRBD1 (6 bases). CDR1 is SSHAT and CDR2 is FNYEAQ in the germline V gene (reference sequence). CDR3 length: 13 residues. The CDR3 protein is CASSLQGSGELFF. The CDR3 DNA follows: TGTGCTAGCAGCTTACAGGGTTCGGGGGAGCTGTTTTTT. The complete variable domain, with remaining parts taken from reference TRBV7-7 and TRBJ2-2, reads GAGVSQSPRYKVTKRGQDVTLRCDPISSHATLYWYQQALGQGPEFLTYFNYEAQPDKSGLPSDRFSAERPEGSISTLTIQRTEQRDSAMYRCASSLQGSGELFFGEGSRLTVL.

The table lists this clonotype with many counts. J is TRBJ1-5 and V is TRBV2, with D hard to call. Per the germline V gene, CDR1 is SNHLY and CDR2 is FYNNEI. The CDR3 loop spans 13 amino acids. The V end lost 6 bases, the J end lost 9 bases, and 15 bases lay between the germline ends. The CDR3 here is CASRPILSGPQHF. The CDR3 DNA is TGTGCCAGCAGGCCTATCCTCTCCGGGCCCCAGCATTTT.

This clonotype was recorded many times. CDR3 protein: CASSYPRSANTEAFF. CDR3 nucleotide sequence: TGTGCCAGCAGTTACCCCCGGTCAGCTAACACTGAAGCTTTCTTT. This chain connects TRBV6-9 to TRBJ1-1; the D is unclear. V lost 3 bases, J lost 2 bases, and 13 bases lay in between. The CDR3 is 15 amino acids. The germline CDR1 and CDR2 sequences are MNHGY and SVAAGI.

The rearrangement links TRBV5-1 to TRBJ1-2, with a weak D call TRBD1 (6 bases). The CDR3 extends over 13 amino acids. CDR1 is SGHRS, CDR2 YFSETQ, per germline. V lost 1 base, J lost 10 bases, and 14 bases lay in between. CDR3 sequence (DNA): TGCGCCAGCAGCTTGTTTAGGGGGGATGTCTACACCTTC. It encodes CASSLFRGDVYTF.

Ten or more counts support this clonotype. The rearrangement links TRBV6-5 to TRBJ1-2; maybe TRBD1 (5 bases). The CDR3 totals 15 residues. V gave up 2 bases and J gave up 2 bases, with 12 bases separating them. Germline-derived CDR1 and CDR2 are MNHEY and SVGAGI. The CDR3 coding sequence is TGTGCCAGCAGTTACGCAGGGAGGGTAAACTATGGCTACACCTTC. It is translated as CASSYAGRVNYGYTF.

This chain joins TRBV20-1 and TRBJ2-5, with TRBD1 identical over 7 bases. Germline V gives CDR1 DFQATT, CDR2 SNEGSKA (reference sequence). The CDR3 has 14 residues. The junction had 9 bases not matched to a gene; V was cut back by 3 bases and J by 5 bases. CDR3 bases: TGCAGTGCTAGTACGGGACAGTGGGCGGAGACCCAGTACTTC. Its translation is CSASTGQWAETQYF.

A note on this clonotype: This likely stems from a read error, as it lies one base from a far larger clone. The J gene is TRBJ1-6, the V gene TRBV6-4; weak D call: TRBD1 (5 bases). The CDR3 length is 14 residues. The V end lost 11 bases, the J end lost 4 bases, and 15 bases lay between the germline ends. Germline V lookup: CDR1 MRHNA, CDR2 SNTAGT. CDR3 loop: CACTRDGYNSPLHF. As DNA, the CDR3 is TGTGCCTGCACCCGGGACGGTTATAATTCACCCCTCCACTTT.

With regard to this clonotype: This may come from a read error, since a much larger clone is one base off. This chain uses TRBV25-1 with TRBJ2-7; 9 positions match TRBD1. J gave up 3 bases and V 8 bases, and 8 bases lay outside the gene matches. The CDR3 is made up of 14 amino acids. Per the germline V gene, CDR1 is MGHDK and CDR2 is SYGVNS. This chain's CDR3 is CASLATGGNYEQYF. DNA for the CDR3: TGTGCCAGCCTGGCGACAGGGGGGAACTACGAGCAGTACTTC.

As to this clonotype: This clone may be a read error of a much larger clone one base away. The chain joins TRBV6-4 to TRBJ2-1, with unresolved D. The CDR3 covers 13 residues. V shed 5 bases and J shed 6 bases, with 11 bases lying between them. CDR1 is MRHNA and CDR2 is SNTAGT in the germline V gene. In nucleotides, the CDR3 is TGTGCCAGCAGTTACATTTTGGCCAATGAGCAGTTCTTC. It translates to CASSYILANEQFF.

Ten or more counts support this clonotype. The gene calls are TRBV2 and TRBJ1-2; D is possibly TRBD1 (6 bases). The CDR3 consists of 13 residues. Trimming pared 7 bases from V and 6 bases from J, leaving 15 bases between. Germline V CDR1 and CDR2: SNHLY, FYNNEI. This chain's CDR3 is CASIEGGADGYTF. CDR3 nucleotide sequence: TGTGCCAGCATAGAAGGGGGGGCGGATGGCTACACCTTC.

This clonotype came up many times. The genes are TRBV11-2 and TRBJ2-1; 7 bases map to TRBD1. Losses at the gene ends were 5 bases for V and 7 bases for J; bases not matched to a gene: 14. This CDR3 contains 16 residues. The germline CDR1 and CDR2 sequences are SGHAT and FQNNGV. CDR3 loop: CASSARQGSTGNEQFF. The CDR3 DNA follows: TGTGCCAGCAGCGCCAGACAGGGTTCCACTGGGAATGAGCAGTTCTTC. Filled out from reference TRBV11-2 and TRBJ2-1, the complete variable domain reads EAGVAQSPRYKIIEKRQSVAFWCNPISGHATLYWYQQILGQGPKLLIQFQNNGVVDDSQLPKDRFSAERLKGVDSTLKIQPAKLEDSAVYLCASSARQGSTGNEQFFGPGTRLTVL.

This clonotype has at least ten counts. The J gene is TRBJ2-1, the V gene TRBV7-2; D unresolved. The CDR3 length is 15 residues. Between the trimmed V and J ends, which lost 4 bases and 0 bases, there was a span of 10 bases. CDR1 SGHTA and CDR2 FQGNSA come from the germline V gene. The CDR3 protein is CASSSALSSYNEQFF. The CDR3 bases are TGTGCCAGCAGCTCGGCCCTCTCCTCCTACAATGAGCAGTTCTTC.

This clonotype was picked up many times. V and J are TRBV3-1 and TRBJ2-3; D is unresolved. There are 12 residues in the CDR3. Per germline, CDR1 LGHDT and CDR2 YNNKEL (reference sequence). Trimming took 1 base from V and 4 from J, leaving 3 bases between them. DNA of the CDR3: TGTGCCAGCAGCCAAGGATCAGATACGCAGTATTTT. As protein: CASSQGSDTQYF.